This T cell receptor beta chain was identified in a study of CD8+CD57+ T cells in acquired aplastic anemia. Overall study context: The mean DNA yield obtained from sorted CD4+ and CD8+ cells came to about 3 ug.

Profiling of TCR beta VDJ combinations and CDR3 sequences used genomic DNA as template. TCRdb called the reads again in MiXCR, with one record for every CDR3 protein. The top ten clones hold around 1% of a sample with some 170,000 distinct CDR3 sequences, less than 60% of them seen once. The CDR3 runs 17 residues. In germline, CDR1 is LNHNV, CDR2 YYDKDF (reference sequence). The V and J ends lost 5 bases and 1 base, in that order; junction bases with no gene match: 6. This clonotype has just one count. What it recognizes is unknown. Whole-study findings and limits: Patients and controls shared twenty-nine CD8+ CDR3 sequences, highly expressed in patients. No significant difference in CD8+ Simpson's diversity was found between patients and controls.

Patients chosen for sequencing had CD8+CD57+ cells that had expanded, as shown by flow cytometry. Severe acquired aplastic anemia was the diagnosis recorded for all patients. Source material: sorted CD4+, CD8+, or CD8+CD57+ T cells (not recorded which) from PBMCs. The TCR sequence derives from a human donor with aplastic anemia. The V gene is TRBV15, the J gene TRBJ2-7; 15 bases fit TRBD2. The DNA of the CDR3 is TGTGCCACCAGCGGACCGGGACTAGCGGGAGGTTCCTACGAGCAGTACTTC. It specifies CATSGPGLAGGSYEQYF.